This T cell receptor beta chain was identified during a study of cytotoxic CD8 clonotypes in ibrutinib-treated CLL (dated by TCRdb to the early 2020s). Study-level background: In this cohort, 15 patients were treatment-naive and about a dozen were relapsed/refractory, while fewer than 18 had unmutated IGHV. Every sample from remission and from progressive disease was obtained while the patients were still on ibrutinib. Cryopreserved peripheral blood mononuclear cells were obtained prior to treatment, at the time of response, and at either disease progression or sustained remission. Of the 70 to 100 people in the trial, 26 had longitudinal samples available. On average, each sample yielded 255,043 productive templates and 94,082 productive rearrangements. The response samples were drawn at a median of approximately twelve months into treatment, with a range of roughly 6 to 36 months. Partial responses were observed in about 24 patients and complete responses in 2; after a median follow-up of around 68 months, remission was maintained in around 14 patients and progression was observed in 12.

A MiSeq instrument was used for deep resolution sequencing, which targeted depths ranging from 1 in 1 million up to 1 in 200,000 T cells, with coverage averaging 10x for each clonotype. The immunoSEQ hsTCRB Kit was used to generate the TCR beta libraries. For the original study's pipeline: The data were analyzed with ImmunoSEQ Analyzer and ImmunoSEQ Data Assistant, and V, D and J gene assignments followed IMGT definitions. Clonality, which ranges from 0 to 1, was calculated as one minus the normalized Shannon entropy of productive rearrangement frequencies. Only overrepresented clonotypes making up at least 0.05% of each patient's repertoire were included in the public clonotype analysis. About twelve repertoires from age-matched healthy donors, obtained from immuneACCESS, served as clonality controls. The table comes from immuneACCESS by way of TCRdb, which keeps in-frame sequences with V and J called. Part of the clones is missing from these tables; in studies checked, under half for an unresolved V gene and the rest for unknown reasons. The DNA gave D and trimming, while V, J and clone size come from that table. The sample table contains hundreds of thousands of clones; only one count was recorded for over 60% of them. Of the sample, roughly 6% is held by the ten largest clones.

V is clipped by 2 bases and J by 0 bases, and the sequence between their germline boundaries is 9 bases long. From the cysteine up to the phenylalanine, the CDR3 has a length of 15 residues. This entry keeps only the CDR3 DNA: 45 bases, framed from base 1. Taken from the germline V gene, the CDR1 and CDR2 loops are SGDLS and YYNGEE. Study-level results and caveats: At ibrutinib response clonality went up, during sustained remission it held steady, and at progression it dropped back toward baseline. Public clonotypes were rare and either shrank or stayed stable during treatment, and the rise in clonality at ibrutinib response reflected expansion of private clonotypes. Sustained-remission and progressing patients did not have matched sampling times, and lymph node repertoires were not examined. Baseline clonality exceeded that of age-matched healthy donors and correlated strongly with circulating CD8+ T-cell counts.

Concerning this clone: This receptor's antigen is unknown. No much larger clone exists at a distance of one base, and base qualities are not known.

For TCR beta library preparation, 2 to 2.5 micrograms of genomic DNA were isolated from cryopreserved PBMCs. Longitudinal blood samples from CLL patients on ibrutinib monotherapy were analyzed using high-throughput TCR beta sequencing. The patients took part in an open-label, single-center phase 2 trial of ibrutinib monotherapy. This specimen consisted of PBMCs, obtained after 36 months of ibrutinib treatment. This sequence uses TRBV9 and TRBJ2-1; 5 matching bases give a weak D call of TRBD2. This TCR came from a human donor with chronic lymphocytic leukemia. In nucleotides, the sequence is TGTGCCAGCAGCGTTATAGGGAGCTCCTACAATGAGCAGTTCTTC. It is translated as CASSVIGSSYNEQFF.